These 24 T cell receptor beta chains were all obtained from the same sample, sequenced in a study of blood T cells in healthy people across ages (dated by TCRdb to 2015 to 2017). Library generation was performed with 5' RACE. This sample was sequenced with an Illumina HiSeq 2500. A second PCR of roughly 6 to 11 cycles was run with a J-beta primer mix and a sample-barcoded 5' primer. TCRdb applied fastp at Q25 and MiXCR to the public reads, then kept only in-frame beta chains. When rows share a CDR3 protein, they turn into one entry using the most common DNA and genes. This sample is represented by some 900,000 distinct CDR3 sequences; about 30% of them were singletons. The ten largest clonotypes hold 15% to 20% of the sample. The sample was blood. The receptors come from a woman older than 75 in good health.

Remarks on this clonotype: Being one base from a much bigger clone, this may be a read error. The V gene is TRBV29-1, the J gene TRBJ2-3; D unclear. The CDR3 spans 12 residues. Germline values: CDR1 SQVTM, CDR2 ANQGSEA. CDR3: CSVDGPTDTQCF. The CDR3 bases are TGCAGCGTTGATGGCCCCACAGATACGCAGTGTTTT.

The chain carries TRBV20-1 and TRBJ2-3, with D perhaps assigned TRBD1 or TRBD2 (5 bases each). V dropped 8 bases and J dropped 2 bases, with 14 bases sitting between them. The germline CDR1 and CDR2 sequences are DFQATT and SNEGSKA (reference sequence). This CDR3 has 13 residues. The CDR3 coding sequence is TGCAGTACTTCGAGGGACCTCACAGATACGCAGTATTTT. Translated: CSTSRDLTDTQYF.

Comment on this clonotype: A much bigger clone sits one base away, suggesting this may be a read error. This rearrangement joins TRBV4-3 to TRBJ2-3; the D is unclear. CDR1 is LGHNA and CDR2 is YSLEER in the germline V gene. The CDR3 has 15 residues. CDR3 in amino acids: CVSSQIGRTADTQYF. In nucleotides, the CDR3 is TGCGTCAGCAGCCAGATCGGGCGGACCGCAGATACGCAGTATTTT.

The CDR3 nucleotides read TGTGCCAGCAGCTTCTACACCCTCAATGAGCAGTTCTTC. It codes for CASSFYTLNEQFF. V and J are TRBV7-2 and TRBJ2-1; no firm D call. V was shortened by 3 bases and J by 6 bases, with 9 bases between the two germline ends. The CDR3 loop spans 13 amino acids. Germline loops: CDR1 SGHTA, CDR2 FQGNSA.

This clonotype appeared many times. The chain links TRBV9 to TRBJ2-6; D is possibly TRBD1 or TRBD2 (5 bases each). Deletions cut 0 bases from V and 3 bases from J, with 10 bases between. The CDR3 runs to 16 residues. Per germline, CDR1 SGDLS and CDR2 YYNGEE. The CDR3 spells CASSVGGAGGANVLTF. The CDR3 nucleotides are TGTGCCAGCAGCGTAGGAGGGGCTGGTGGGGCCAACGTCCTGACTTTC.

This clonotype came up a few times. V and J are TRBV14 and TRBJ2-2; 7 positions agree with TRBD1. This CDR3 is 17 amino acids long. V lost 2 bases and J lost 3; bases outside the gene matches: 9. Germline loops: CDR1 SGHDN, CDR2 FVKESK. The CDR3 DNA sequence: TGTGCCAGCAGCCAAATGGACAGGCCCCTGGACACCGGGGAGCTGTTTTTT. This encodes CASSQMDRPLDTGELFF. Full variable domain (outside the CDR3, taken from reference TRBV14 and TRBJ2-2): EAGVTQFPSHSVIEKGQTVTLRCDPISGHDNLYWYRRVMGKEIKFLLHFVKESKQDESGMPNNRFLAERTGGTYSTLKVQPAELEDSGVYFCASSQMDRPLDTGELFFGEGSRLTVL.

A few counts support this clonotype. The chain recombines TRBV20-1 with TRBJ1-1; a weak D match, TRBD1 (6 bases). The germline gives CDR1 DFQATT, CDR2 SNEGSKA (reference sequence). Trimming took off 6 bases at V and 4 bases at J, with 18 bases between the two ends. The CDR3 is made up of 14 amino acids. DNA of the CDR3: TGCAGTGCACTGCGACAGGTGGGAGGCACTGAAGCTTTCTTT. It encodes CSALRQVGGTEAFF.

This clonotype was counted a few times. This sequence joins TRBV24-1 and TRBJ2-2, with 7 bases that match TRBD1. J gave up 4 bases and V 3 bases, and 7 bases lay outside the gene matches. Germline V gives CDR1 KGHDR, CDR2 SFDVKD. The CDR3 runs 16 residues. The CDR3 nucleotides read TGTGCCACCAGTGATACGAGACAGGGCGGCACCGGGGAGCTGTTTTTT. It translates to CATSDTRQGGTGELFF.

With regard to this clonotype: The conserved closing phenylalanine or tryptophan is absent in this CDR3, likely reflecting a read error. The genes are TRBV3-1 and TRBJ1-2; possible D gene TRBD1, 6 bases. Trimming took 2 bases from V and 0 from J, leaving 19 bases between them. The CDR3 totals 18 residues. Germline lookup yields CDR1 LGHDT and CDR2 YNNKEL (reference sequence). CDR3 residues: CASSQTLLGGNANYGYTC. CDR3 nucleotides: TGTGCCAGCAGCCAAACACTCCTTGGGGGCAACGCTAACTATGGCTACACCTGC.

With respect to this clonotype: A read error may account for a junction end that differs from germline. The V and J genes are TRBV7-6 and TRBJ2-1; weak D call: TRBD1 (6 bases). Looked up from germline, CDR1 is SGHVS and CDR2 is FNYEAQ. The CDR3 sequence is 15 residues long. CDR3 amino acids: CAGSLEGQLYNEQFF. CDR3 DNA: TGTGCCGGCAGCTTAGAGGGACAACTTTACAATGAGCAGTTCTTC. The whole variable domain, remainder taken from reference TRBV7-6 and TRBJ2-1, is GAGVSQSPRYKVTKRGQDVALRCDPISGHVSLYWYRQALGQGPEFLTYFNYEAQQDKSGLPNDRFSAERPEGSISTLTIQRTEQRDSAMYRCAGSLEGQLYNEQFFGPGTRLTVL.

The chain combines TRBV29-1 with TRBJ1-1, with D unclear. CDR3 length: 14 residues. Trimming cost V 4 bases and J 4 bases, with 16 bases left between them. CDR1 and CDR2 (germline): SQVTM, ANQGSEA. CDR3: CSVGRFGRGTEAFF. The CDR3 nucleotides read TGCAGCGTTGGTAGGTTCGGCAGAGGCACTGAAGCTTTCTTT.

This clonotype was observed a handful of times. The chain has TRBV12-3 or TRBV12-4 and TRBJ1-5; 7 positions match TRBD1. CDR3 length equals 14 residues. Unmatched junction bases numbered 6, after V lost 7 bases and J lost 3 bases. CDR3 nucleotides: TGTGCCAGCACCCTAGGACAGGTCAATCAGCCCCAGCATTTT. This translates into CASTLGQVNQPQHF.

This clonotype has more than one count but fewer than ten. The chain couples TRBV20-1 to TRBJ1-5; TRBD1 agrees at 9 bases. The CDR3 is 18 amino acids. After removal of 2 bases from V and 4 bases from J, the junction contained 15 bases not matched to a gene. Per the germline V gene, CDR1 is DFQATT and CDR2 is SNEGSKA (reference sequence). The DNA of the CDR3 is TGCAGTGCTAGATCCCGTCCCGGGACAGGGTTGGGGAATCAGCCCCAGCATTTT. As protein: CSARSRPGTGLGNQPQHF.

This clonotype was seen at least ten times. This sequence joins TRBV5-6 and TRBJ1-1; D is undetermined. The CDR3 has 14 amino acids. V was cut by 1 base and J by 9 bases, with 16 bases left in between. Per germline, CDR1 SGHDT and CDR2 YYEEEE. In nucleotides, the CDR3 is TGTGCCAGCAGCTTGTGGGGTACTGACGTCCAAGCTTTCTTT. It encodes CASSLWGTDVQAFF. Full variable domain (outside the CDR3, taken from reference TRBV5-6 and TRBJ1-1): DAGVTQSPTHLIKTRGQQVTLRCSPKSGHDTVSWYQQALGQGPQFIFQYYEEEERQRGNFPDRFSGHQFPNYSSELNVNALLLGDSALYLCASSLWGTDVQAFFGQGTRLTVV.

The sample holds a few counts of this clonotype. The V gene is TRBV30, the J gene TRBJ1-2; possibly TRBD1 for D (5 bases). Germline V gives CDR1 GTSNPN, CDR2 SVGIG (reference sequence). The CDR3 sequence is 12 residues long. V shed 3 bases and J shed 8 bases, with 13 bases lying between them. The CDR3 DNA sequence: TGTGCCTGGAGCCCCGGGACTTCCGGCTACACCTTC. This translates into CAWSPGTSGYTF.

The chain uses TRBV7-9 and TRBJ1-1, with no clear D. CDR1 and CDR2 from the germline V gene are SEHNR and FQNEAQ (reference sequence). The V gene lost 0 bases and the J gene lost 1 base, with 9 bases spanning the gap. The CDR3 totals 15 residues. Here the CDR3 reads CASSLAWAGNTEAFF. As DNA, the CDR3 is TGTGCCAGCAGCTTAGCCTGGGCGGGGAACACTGAAGCTTTCTTT.

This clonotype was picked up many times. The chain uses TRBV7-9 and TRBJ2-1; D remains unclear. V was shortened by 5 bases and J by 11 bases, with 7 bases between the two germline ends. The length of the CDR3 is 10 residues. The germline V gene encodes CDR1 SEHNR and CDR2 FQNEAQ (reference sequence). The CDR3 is CASSPYKQFF. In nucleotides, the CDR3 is TGTGCCAGCAGCCCCTATAAGCAGTTCTTC.

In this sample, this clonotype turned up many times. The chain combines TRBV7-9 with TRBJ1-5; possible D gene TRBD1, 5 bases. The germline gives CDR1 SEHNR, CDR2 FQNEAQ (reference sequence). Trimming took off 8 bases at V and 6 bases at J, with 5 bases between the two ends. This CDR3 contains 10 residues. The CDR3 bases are TGTGCCAGCGGGGGTCAGCCCCAGCATTTT. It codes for CASGGQPQHF.

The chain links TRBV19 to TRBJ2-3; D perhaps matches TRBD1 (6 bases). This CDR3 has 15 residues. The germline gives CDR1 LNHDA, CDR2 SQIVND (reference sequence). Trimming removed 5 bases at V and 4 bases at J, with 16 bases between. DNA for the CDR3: TGTGCCAGTAGTTCTCAGGGGTTACGTTCAGATACGCAGTATTTT. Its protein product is CASSSQGLRSDTQYF.

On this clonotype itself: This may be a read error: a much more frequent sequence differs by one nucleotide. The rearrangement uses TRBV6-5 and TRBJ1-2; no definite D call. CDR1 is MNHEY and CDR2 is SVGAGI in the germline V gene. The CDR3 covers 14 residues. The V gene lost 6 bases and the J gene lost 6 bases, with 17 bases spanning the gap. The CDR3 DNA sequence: TGTGCCAGCAGCCCAGGCTGGGCGGACGATGGCTACACCTTC. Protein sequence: CASSPGWADDGYTF.

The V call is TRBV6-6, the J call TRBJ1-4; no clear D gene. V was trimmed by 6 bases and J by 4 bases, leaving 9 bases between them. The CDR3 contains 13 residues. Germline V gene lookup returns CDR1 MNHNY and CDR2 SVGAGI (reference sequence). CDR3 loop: CASRGGNNEKLFF. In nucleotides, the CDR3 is TGTGCCAGCAGGGGTGGGAATAATGAAAAACTGTTTTTT.

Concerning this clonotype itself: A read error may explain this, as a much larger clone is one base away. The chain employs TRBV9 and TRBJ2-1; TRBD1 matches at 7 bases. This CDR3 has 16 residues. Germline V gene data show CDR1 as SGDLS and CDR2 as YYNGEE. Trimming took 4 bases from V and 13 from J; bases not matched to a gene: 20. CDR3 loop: CASSPTGTALQETQFF. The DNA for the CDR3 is TGTGCCAGCAGCCCCACCGGGACAGCCTTACAAGAGACCCAGTTCTTC.

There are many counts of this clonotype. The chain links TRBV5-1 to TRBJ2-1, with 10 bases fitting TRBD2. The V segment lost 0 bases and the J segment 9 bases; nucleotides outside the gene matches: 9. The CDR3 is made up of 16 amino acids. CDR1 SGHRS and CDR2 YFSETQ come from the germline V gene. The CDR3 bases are TGCGCCAGCAGCTTGGCCCCAGCGGGGGGGCTCGGTGAGCAGTTCTTC. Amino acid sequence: CASSLAPAGGLGEQFF.

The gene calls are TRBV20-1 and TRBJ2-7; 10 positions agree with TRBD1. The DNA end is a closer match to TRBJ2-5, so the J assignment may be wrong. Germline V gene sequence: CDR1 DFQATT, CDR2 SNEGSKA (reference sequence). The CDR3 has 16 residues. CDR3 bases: TGCAGTGCTAGAGGGCCCCCCGGGACAGGGGTAGAGACCCAGTACTTC. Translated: CSARGPPGTGVETQYF.